This TCR beta chain was identified during a study of CD8+ T cells in alopecia areata. The germline V gene encodes CDR1 LNHNV and CDR2 YYDKDF (reference sequence). The CDR3 is 18 amino acids. V was clipped by 0 bases and J by 3 bases; unmatched bases: 8. TCR sequencing used cDNA made by reverse transcription of extracted RNA. The protocol was immunoSEQ multiplex PCR, while the TCRdb copy is restricted to in-frame clones and leaves out a portion. The data hold around 140,000 clones, with around 51% observed a single time. This clone has a handful of counts. The clonotype originates from a human donor with alopecia areata. Source: CD4+ T cells sorted from blood, taken at week 0. The chain combines TRBV15 with TRBJ2-5; 12 bases are a match to TRBD2. The CDR3 loop is CATSRDPPTSGREETQYF. The CDR3 DNA sequence: TGTGCCACCAGCAGAGATCCACCGACTAGCGGGAGAGAAGAGACCCAGTACTTC.